Following are 28 T cell receptor beta chains from one sample sequenced in a study of OX40 agonist ivuxolimab in advanced cancers. Here immunoSEQ multiplex PCR was the method, and the copy in TCRdb shows in-frame clones only, minus some. The sample gives tens of thousands of clones, about 88% of which show up once; roughly 1.9% is in the top ten. The source material was CD4+ or CD8+ T cells sorted from blood, sampled in a trial of the OX40 agonist ivuxolimab. The receptors shown here come from an adult with an advanced solid tumor such as melanoma, head and neck, liver or kidney cancer.

The rearrangement links TRBV4-1 to TRBJ2-3, with no clear D. Per the germline V gene, CDR1 is MGHRA and CDR2 is YSYEKL. The CDR3 length is 15 residues. The ends were cut back, 1 base at V and 2 bases at J, with 10 bases in the middle. In DNA, the CDR3 is TGCGCCAGCAGCCAAGGGCGGAGCGACACAGATACGCAGTATTTT. Protein product: CASSQGRSDTDTQYF.

The gene calls are TRBV25-1 and TRBJ2-3; D unresolved. The CDR3 has 16 amino acids. Trimming pared 0 bases from V and 1 base from J, leaving 11 bases between. The germline gives CDR1 MGHDK, CDR2 SYGVNS. The CDR3 sequence: CASSEYEASGTDTQYF. The CDR3 DNA is TGTGCCAGCAGTGAATACGAGGCTTCGGGCACAGATACGCAGTATTTT. The whole variable domain, filled in from reference TRBV25-1 and TRBJ2-3, reads EADIYQTPRYLVIGTGKKITLECSQTMGHDKMYWYQQDPGMELHLIHYSYGVNSTEKGDLSSESTVSRIRTEHFPLTLESARPSHTSQYLCASSEYEASGTDTQYFGPGTRLTVL.

DNA for the CDR3: TGTGCCATCAGGGTGGAAGCTGGGGGCGCGAACACCGGGGAGCTGTTTTTT. This codes for CAIRVEAGGANTGELFF. The genes are TRBV10-3 and TRBJ2-2; D perhaps matches TRBD1 (6 bases). Trimming removed 6 bases from V and 0 bases from J, with 17 bases in between. The CDR3 runs 17 residues. CDR1 is ENHRY and CDR2 is SYGVKD in the germline V gene.

The count of this clone is one. This sequence joins TRBV2 and TRBJ2-3, with 7 bases fitting TRBD1. The V gene's germline CDR1 is SNHLY and CDR2 FYNNEI. The CDR3 contains 15 residues. The J segment lost 2 bases and the V segment lost 4 bases, leaving 6 bases of the junction unmatched. The CDR3 bases are TGTGCCAGCAGTGTGGACAGGCCACCCACAGATACGCAGTATTTT. This encodes CASSVDRPPTDTQYF.

This clone came up once. The rearrangement links TRBV7-8 to TRBJ2-7; D unclear. Trimming removed 0 bases at V and 2 bases at J, with 14 bases between. There are 16 residues in the CDR3. Germline assignment: CDR1 SGHVS and CDR2 FQNEAQ. The CDR3 coding sequence is TGTGCCAGCAGCTTAGCGACATTTGCTGGCGCCTACGAGCAGTACTTC. It specifies CASSLATFAGAYEQYF.

The chain combines TRBV7-3 with TRBJ2-1; D perhaps matches TRBD2 (5 bases). Trimming stripped 2 bases from V and 6 bases from J, with 8 bases between. The germline gives CDR1 SGHTA, CDR2 FQGTGA. The CDR3 loop spans 13 amino acids. The CDR3 spells CASSLLGINEQFF. CDR3 bases: TGTGCCAGCAGCTTACTCGGGATCAATGAGCAGTTCTTC.

This chain links TRBV7-9 with TRBJ1-6, with TRBD1 matching 7 bases. CDR3 length: 14 amino acids. J was trimmed by 7 bases and V by 4 bases; bases with no gene match: 4. Per the germline V gene, CDR1 is SEHNR and CDR2 is FQNEAQ (reference sequence). CDR3 bases: TGTGCCAGCAGCTCGGGACAGACGAATTCACCCCTCCACTTT. Protein sequence: CASSSGQTNSPLHF.

The chain links TRBV6-1 to TRBJ2-5; D possibly uses TRBD1 or TRBD2 (5 bases each). From germline, CDR1 is MNHNS and CDR2 SASEGT. V gave up 2 bases and J gave up 5 bases, with 12 bases separating them. The CDR3 is 14 residues long. CDR3 sequence reads: CASSERGVGETQYF. DNA of the CDR3: TGTGCCAGCAGTGAAAGAGGGGTAGGGGAGACCCAGTACTTC.

The rearrangement links TRBV7-9 to TRBJ2-1; TRBD2 matches at 9 bases. V lost 3 bases to trimming and J lost 10 bases; unmatched junction nucleotides: 7. CDR3 length: 14 residues. CDR1 and CDR2 from the germline V gene are SEHNR and FQNEAQ (reference sequence). In DNA, the CDR3 is TGTGCCAGCAGCTTGGGCCTAGCGGGGATAGAGCAGTTCTTC. Its translation is CASSLGLAGIEQFF. The full variable domain, in which reference TRBV7-9 and TRBJ2-1 provide the parts outside the CDR3, is DTGVSQNPRHKITKRGQNVTFRCDPISEHNRLYWYRQTLGQGPEFLTYFQNEAQLEKSRLLSDRFSAERPKGSFSTLEIQRTEQGDSAMYLCASSLGLAGIEQFFGPGTRLTVL.

On this clone itself: Other DNA sequences in this specimen translate into the identical CDR3. This chain links TRBV2 with TRBJ1-1, with D uncertain. The length of the CDR3 is 13 residues. CDR1 SNHLY and CDR2 FYNNEI come from the germline V gene. V was trimmed by 6 bases and J by 2 bases, leaving 10 bases between them. The CDR3 here is CASSAESNTEAFF. CDR3 bases: TGTGCCAGCAGCGCGGAGTCCAACACTGAAGCTTTCTTT.

The rearrangement links TRBV28 to TRBJ2-1; D is perhaps TRBD1 or TRBD2 (10 bases each). Germline V gene data show CDR1 as MDHEN and CDR2 as SYDVKM. CDR3 length: 23 residues. V shed 3 bases and J shed 8 bases, with 41 bases lying between them. Here the CDR3 DNA reads TGTGCCAGCAGTTTTAGGGTCAGTTTTGTTGGGACAGGGGTTATAGCGGGAGGTCATGAGCAGTTCTTC. Its protein product is CASSFRVSFVGTGVIAGGHEQFF.

V gene TRBV11-1 combines with J gene TRBJ1-1; 7 nucleotides line up with TRBD1. Germline V gives CDR1 SGHAT, CDR2 FQDESV (reference sequence). V lost 5 bases and J lost 0; bases outside the gene matches: 6. CDR3 length: 15 residues. As DNA, the CDR3 is TGTGCCAGCAGCCCCTTAGGACAGGTGAACACTGAAGCTTTCTTT. Protein: CASSPLGQVNTEAFF.

The rearrangement links TRBV19 to TRBJ1-1; 7 nucleotides line up with TRBD1. From germline, CDR1 is LNHDA and CDR2 SQIVND (reference sequence). V was pared by 8 bases and J by 4 bases, with 10 bases of the junction left unmatched. The CDR3 contains 14 residues. The CDR3 spells CASSYLAGGTEAFF. The CDR3 region has the DNA TGTGCCAGTTCATATCTGGCAGGGGGCACTGAAGCTTTCTTT.

This clone was observed a single time. The gene calls are TRBV7-8 and TRBJ2-7; 10 bases agree with TRBD1. This CDR3 contains 16 residues. The germline V gene has CDR1 SGHVS and CDR2 FQNEAQ. The V segment lost 5 bases and the J segment 4 bases; nucleotides outside the gene matches: 11. CDR3 protein: CASSQTPTGGNYEQYF. CDR3 bases: TGTGCCAGCAGCCAGACCCCGACAGGGGGCAATTACGAGCAGTACTTC.

The rearrangement joins TRBV7-8 to TRBJ2-2, with unresolved D. This CDR3 contains 15 residues. Trimming removed 4 bases at V and 2 bases at J, with 11 bases between. From germline, CDR1 is SGHVS and CDR2 FQNEAQ. The CDR3 nucleotides read TGTGCCAGCAGCTCTAGTGAGACAAACACCGGGGAGCTGTTTTTT. The encoded protein is CASSSSETNTGELFF.

This clone was recorded a few times. This chain connects TRBV6-1 to TRBJ1-1, with D maybe TRBD1 (6 bases). Germline CDR1 MNHNS, CDR2 SASEGT. The CDR3 is 15 residues long. Trimming took off 3 bases at V and 4 bases at J, with 15 bases between the two ends. In DNA, the CDR3 is TGTGCCAGCAGTGATTGGGGGCGCGGGAGCACTGAAGCTTTCTTT. This gives the protein CASSDWGRGSTEAFF.

This chain uses TRBV5-6 with TRBJ1-1; D gene uncertain. Trimming pared 1 base from V and 2 bases from J, leaving 9 bases between. The CDR3 has 14 amino acids. The germline V gene encodes CDR1 SGHDT and CDR2 YYEEEE. The CDR3 nucleotides read TGTGCCAGCAGCTTGCCTATAAGAAACACTGAAGCTTTCTTT. Translation: CASSLPIRNTEAFF.

This clone was seen more than once but under ten times. The rearrangement links TRBV5-1 to TRBJ1-2, with 8 bases fitting TRBD1. V lost 3 bases, J lost 6 bases, and 13 bases stayed unmatched. CDR1 and CDR2 from the germline V gene are SGHRS and YFSETQ. This CDR3 spans 16 amino acids. The CDR3 sequence: CASSYDRGANEDGYTF. The CDR3 nucleotides read TGCGCCAGCAGCTACGACAGGGGCGCGAATGAAGATGGCTACACCTTC.

This chain joins TRBV5-1 and TRBJ2-3, with a tentative D call TRBD2 (5 bases). V was shortened by 0 bases and J by 1 base, with 9 bases between the two germline ends. Germline assignment: CDR1 SGHRS and CDR2 YFSETQ. The CDR3 totals 15 residues. The CDR3 protein is CASSLGLRGTDTQYF. The CDR3 DNA reads TGCGCCAGCAGCTTGGGGCTGCGGGGCACAGATACGCAGTATTTT.

This clone was counted only a few times. V gene TRBV19 combines with J gene TRBJ1-5; D might be TRBD1 (5 bases). The CDR3 is 15 residues long. Germline CDR1 LNHDA, CDR2 SQIVND (reference sequence). V lost 8 bases and J lost 4, with 18 bases in between. The CDR3 here is CASSGRGEGNQPQHF. The CDR3 region has the DNA TGTGCCAGTTCCGGACGAGGGGAGGGTAATCAGCCCCAGCATTTT.

The chain recombines TRBV28 with TRBJ1-2; D perhaps matches TRBD1 (6 bases). The CDR3 loop spans 13 amino acids. The V end lost 6 bases, the J end lost 2 bases, and 10 bases lay between the germline ends. The V gene's germline CDR1 is MDHEN and CDR2 SYDVKM. The CDR3 spells CASREGGNYGYTF. The CDR3 DNA follows: TGTGCCAGCAGGGAAGGGGGGAACTATGGCTACACCTTC.

This chain connects TRBV18 to TRBJ2-5, with a tentative D call TRBD1 (7 bases). CDR1 and CDR2 (germline): KGHSH, LQKENI. The CDR3 runs to 15 residues. Trimming took 1 base from V and 4 from J, leaving 13 bases between them. The CDR3 reads CASSPLQGRGETQYF. The CDR3 nucleotides are TGTGCCAGCTCACCACTACAGGGGCGGGGAGAGACCCAGTACTTC. Drawing the rest from reference TRBV18 and TRBJ2-5, the complete variable domain is NAGVMQNPRHLVRRRGQEARLRCSPMKGHSHVYWYRQLPEEGLKFMVYLQKENIIDESGMPKERFSAEFPKEGPSILRIQQVVRGDSAAYFCASSPLQGRGETQYFGPGTRLLVL.

The sample holds a few counts of this clone. The V gene is TRBV18, the J gene TRBJ2-7, with unresolved D. V dropped 3 bases and J dropped 3 bases, with 6 bases sitting between them. This CDR3 contains 12 residues. Germline CDR1 KGHSH, CDR2 LQKENI. This chain's CDR3 is CASSPDNYEQYF. CDR3 in DNA: TGTGCCAGCTCACCGGATAACTACGAGCAGTACTTC.

The rearrangement joins TRBV7-2 to TRBJ2-1, with D maybe TRBD1 (6 bases). The CDR3 has 13 residues. Trimming shortened V by 0 bases and J by 9 bases, and 9 bases separated the two germline ends. The germline gives CDR1 SGHTA, CDR2 FQGNSA. The DNA for the CDR3 is TGTGCCAGCAGCTTAGCCGACAGGCTTGAGCAGTTCTTC. Translating it yields CASSLADRLEQFF.

The V call is TRBV19, the J call TRBJ1-2; unclear D gene. V dropped 0 bases and J dropped 3 bases, with 11 bases sitting between them. CDR1 LNHDA and CDR2 SQIVND come from the germline V gene (reference sequence). CDR3 length: 15 amino acids. In DNA form, the CDR3 reads TGTGCCAGTAGTATAGATCCAGCGGCACACTATGGCTACACCTTC. Its translation is CASSIDPAAHYGYTF.

The chain is built from TRBV9 and TRBJ2-3; D might be TRBD2 (5 bases). Per germline, CDR1 SGDLS and CDR2 YYNGEE. This CDR3 has 15 amino acids. Trimming stripped 3 bases from V and 0 bases from J, with 11 bases between. The CDR3 sequence: CASSEVGGSTDTQYF. The CDR3 DNA follows: TGTGCCAGCAGCGAGGTCGGAGGCAGCACAGATACGCAGTATTTT.

This clone was detected a few times. V usage is TRBV5-1 and J usage is TRBJ1-6; D might be TRBD1 (5 bases). The V end lost 1 base, the J end lost 4 bases, and 9 bases lay between the germline ends. Germline CDR1 reads SGHRS; CDR2 reads YFSETQ. The CDR3 is made up of 15 amino acids. CDR3 region: CASSLTGGYNSPLHF. The CDR3, as DNA: TGCGCCAGCAGCTTGACAGGTGGATATAATTCACCCCTCCACTTT.

This chain uses TRBV15 with TRBJ2-7; TRBD1 agrees at 8 bases. V lost 1 base to trimming and J lost 6 bases; unmatched junction nucleotides: 8. The CDR3 runs 15 residues. Per the germline V gene, CDR1 is LNHNV and CDR2 is YYDKDF (reference sequence). CDR3 nucleotides: TGTGCCACCAGCAGAGTAGGGACAGGAGGGTTCGAGCAGTACTTC. Translated, it gives CATSRVGTGGFEQYF.